This T cell receptor delta chain appears in the sequencing data of a study of gamma-delta T cells after stem cell transplantation. In its sample, this clone was seen a few times. TCRdb called clones from the RT-PCR reads again using CATT. The table shows roughly 4,500 delta-chain clones, with 16% occurring only once. The germline V gene encodes CDR1 TSWWSYY and CDR2 QGS. The trim removed 1 base at V and 1 base at J, leaving 2 bases unmatched. The CDR3 loop spans 15 amino acids. This receptor was taken from a human donor. It is not recorded whose cells these are; they may come from a transplant donor. Sequenced sample: gamma-delta T cells. The V and J genes are TRDV1 and TRDJ1; 8 bases fit TRDD3. This chain's CDR3 is CALGEQGDTTDKLIF. The DNA for the CDR3 is TGTGCTCTTGGGGAACAAGGGGATACCACCGATAAACTCATCTTT.